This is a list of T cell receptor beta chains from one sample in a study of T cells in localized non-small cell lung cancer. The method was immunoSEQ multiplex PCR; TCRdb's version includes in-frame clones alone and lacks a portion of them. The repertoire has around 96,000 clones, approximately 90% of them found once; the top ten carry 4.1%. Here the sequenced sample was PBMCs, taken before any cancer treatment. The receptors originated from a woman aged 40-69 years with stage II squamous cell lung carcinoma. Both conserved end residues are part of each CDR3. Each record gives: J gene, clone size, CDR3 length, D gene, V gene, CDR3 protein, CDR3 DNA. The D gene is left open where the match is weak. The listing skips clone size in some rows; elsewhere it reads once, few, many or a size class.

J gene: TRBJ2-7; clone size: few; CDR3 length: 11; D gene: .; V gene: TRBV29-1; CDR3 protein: CSGANSYEQYF; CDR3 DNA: TGCAGCGGGGCCAACTCCTACGAGCAGTACTTC
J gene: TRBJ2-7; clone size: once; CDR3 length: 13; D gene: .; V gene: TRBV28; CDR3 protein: CASGRTGRYEQYF; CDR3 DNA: TGTGCCAGCGGACGGACGGGTCGCTACGAGCAGTACTTC
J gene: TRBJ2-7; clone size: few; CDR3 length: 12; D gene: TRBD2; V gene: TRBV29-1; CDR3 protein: CSTTSGSHEQYF; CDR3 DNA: TGCAGTACTACTAGCGGGAGCCACGAGCAGTACTTC
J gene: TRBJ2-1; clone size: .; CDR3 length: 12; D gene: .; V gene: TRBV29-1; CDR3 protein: CSVDPGGLEQFF; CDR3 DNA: TGCAGCGTGGATCCCGGGGGGCTTGAGCAGTTCTTC
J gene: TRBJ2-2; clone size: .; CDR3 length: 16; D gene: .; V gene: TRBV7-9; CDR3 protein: CASSAPGHFNTGELFF; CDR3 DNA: TGTGCCAGCAGCGCCCCGGGACATTTTAACACCGGGGAGCTGTTTTTT
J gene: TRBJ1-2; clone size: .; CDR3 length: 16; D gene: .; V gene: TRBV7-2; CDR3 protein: CASSLDNLLGGYGYTF; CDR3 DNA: TGTGCCAGCAGCTTGGATAACCTATTGGGAGGCTATGGCTACACCTTC
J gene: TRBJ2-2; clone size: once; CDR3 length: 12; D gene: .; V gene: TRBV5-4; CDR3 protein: CASSLSAGELFF; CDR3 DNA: TGTGCCAGCAGCTTAAGTGCCGGGGAGCTGTTTTTT
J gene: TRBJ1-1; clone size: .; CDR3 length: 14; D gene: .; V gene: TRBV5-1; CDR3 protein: CASSLDGTNTEAFF; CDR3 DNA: TGCGCCAGCAGCTTAGATGGGACGAACACTGAAGCTTTCTTT
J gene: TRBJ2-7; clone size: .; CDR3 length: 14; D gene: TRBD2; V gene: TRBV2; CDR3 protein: CASSEETVREEQYF; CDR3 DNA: TGTGCCAGCAGTGAAGAGACAGTGCGGGAGGAGCAGTACTTC
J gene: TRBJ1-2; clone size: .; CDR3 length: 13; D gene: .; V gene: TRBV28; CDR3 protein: CASNRVGNYGYTF; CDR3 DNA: TGTGCCAGCAACAGGGTGGGGAACTATGGCTACACCTTC
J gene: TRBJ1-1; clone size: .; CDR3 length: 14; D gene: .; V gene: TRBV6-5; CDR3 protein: CASTIRDLALRYFF; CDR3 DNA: TGTGCCAGCACGATCCGGGACTTAGCCCTAAGATACTTTTTT
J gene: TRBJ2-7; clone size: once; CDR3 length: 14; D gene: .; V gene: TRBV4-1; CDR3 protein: CASSQGDKAYEQYF; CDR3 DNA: TGCGCCAGCAGCCAAGGAGACAAGGCCTACGAGCAGTACTTC
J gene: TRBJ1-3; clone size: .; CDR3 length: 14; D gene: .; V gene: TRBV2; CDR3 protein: CASSGTISGNTIYF; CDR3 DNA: TGTGCCAGCTCCGGGACAATCTCTGGAAACACCATATATTTT